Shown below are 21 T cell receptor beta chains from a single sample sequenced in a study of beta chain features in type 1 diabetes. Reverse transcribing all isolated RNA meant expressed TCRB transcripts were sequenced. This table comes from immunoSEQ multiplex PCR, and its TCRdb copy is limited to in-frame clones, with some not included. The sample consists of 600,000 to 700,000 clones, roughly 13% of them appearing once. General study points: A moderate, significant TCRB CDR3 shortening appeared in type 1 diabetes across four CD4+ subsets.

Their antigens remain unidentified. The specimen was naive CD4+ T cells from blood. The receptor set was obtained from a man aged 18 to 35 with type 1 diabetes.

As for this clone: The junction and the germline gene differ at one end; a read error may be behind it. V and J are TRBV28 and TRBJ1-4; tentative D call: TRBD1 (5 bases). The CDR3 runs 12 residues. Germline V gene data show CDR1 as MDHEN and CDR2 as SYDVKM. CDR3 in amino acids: CASSNQDTFSTF. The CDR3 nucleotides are TGTGCCAGCAGTAATCAGGACACATTCAGCACTTTT.

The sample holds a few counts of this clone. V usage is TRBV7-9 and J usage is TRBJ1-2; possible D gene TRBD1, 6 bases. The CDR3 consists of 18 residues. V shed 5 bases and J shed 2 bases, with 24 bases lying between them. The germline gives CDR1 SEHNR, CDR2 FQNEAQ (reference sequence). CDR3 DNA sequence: TGTGCCAGCAGCCCCGGGGGTCCGGGGGCGGGTAACAACTATGGCTACACCTTC. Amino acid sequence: CASSPGGPGAGNNYGYTF.

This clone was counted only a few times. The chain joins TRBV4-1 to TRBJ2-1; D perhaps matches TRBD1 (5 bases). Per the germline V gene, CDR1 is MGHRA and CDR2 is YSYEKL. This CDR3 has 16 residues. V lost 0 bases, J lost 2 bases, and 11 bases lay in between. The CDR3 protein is CASSQDRQGTYNEQFF. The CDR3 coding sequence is TGCGCCAGCAGCCAAGATAGGCAGGGAACCTACAATGAGCAGTTCTTC.

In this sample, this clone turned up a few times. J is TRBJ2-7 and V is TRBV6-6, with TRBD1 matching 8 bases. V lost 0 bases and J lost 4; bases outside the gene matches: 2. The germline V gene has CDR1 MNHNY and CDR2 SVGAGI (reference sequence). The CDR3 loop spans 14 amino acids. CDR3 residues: CASSYSQGGYEQYF. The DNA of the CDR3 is TGTGCCAGCAGTTACTCACAGGGGGGTTACGAGCAGTACTTC.

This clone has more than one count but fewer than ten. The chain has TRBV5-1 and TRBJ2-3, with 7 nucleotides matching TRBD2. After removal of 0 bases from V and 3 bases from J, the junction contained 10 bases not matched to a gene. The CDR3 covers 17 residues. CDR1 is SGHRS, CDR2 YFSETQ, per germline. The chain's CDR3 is CASSLAVAGGITDTQYF. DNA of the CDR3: TGCGCCAGCAGCTTGGCCGTGGCCGGGGGGATTACAGATACGCAGTATTTT.

This CDR3 is CSVEREHTGELFF. CDR3 DNA sequence: TGCAGCGTTGAACGGGAGCACACCGGGGAGCTGTTTTTT. The V call is TRBV29-1, the J call TRBJ2-2; tentative D call: TRBD2 (6 bases). V gave up 2 bases and J gave up 3 bases, with 7 bases separating them. CDR3 length: 13 residues. Germline-derived CDR1 and CDR2 are SQVTM and ANQGSEA.

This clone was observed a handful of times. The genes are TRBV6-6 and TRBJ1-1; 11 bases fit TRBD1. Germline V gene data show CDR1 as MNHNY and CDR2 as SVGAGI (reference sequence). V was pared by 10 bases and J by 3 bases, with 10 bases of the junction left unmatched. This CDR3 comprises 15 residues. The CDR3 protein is CAIGRGQGADTEAFF. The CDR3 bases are TGTGCCATCGGGAGAGGACAGGGGGCCGACACTGAAGCTTTCTTT.

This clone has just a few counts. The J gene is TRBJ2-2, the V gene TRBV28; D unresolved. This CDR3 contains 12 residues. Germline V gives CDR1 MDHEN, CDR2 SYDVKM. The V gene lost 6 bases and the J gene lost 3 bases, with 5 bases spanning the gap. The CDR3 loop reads CASRHHTGELFF. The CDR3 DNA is TGTGCCAGCAGGCATCACACCGGGGAGCTGTTTTTT.

The CDR3 DNA follows: TGTGCCTGGAGGCCCCTAAGACGGACGAACACTGAAGCTTTCTTT. Residues: CAWRPLRRTNTEAFF. The rearrangement joins TRBV30 to TRBJ1-1; D remains ambiguous. The CDR3 is 15 amino acids. V lost 3 bases and J 1 base, leaving 15 bases between the germline ends. From germline, CDR1 is GTSNPN and CDR2 SVGIG (reference sequence).

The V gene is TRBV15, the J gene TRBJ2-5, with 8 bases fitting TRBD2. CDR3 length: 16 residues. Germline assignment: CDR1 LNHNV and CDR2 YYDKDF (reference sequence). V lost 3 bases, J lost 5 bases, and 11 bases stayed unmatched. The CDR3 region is CATSRATSAEGETQYF. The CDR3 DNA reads TGTGCCACCAGCAGGGCGACTAGCGCGGAAGGGGAGACCCAGTACTTC.

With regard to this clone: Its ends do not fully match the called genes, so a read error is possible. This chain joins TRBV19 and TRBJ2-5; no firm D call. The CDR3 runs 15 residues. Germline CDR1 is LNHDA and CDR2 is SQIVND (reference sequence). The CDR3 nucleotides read TGTGACAGTAGTCAACTGAAAAGCTCGGCAGAGACCCAGTACTTC. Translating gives CDSSQLKSSAETQYF.

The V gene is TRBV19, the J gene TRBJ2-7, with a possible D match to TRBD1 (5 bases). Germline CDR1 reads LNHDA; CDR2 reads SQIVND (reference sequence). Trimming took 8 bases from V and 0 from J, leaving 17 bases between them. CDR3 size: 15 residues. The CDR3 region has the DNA TGTGCCAGTGGACCCTCAGGGAAGCCCTCCTACGAGCAGTACTTC. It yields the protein CASGPSGKPSYEQYF.

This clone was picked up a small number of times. CDR3 sequence (DNA): TGCAGCTTCCGCTCGGAAGGAGGGGAGCTGTTTTTT. Translating gives CSFRSEGGELFF. The chain has TRBV29-1 and TRBJ2-2, with D unresolved. Trimming stripped 8 bases from V and 8 bases from J, with 15 bases between. The CDR3 runs to 12 residues. Germline lookup yields CDR1 SQVTM and CDR2 ANQGSEA.

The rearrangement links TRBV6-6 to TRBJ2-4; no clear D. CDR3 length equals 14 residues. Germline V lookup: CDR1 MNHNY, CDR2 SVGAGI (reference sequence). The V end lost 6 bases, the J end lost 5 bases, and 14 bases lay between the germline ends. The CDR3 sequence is CASSSTNSENIQYF. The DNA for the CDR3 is TGTGCCAGCAGCTCGACCAATTCCGAAAACATTCAGTACTTC.

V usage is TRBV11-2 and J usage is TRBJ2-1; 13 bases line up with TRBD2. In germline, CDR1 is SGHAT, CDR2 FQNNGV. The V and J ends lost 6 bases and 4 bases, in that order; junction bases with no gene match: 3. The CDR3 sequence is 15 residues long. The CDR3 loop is CASRSGLAGYNEQFF. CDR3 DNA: TGTGCCAGCAGGTCGGGACTAGCGGGGTACAATGAGCAGTTCTTC.

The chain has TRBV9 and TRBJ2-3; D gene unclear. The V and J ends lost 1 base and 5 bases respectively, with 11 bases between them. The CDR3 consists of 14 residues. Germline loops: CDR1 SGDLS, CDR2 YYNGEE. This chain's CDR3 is CASSVSSNLDTQYF. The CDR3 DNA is TGTGCCAGCAGCGTATCCTCAAACTTAGATACGCAGTATTTT.

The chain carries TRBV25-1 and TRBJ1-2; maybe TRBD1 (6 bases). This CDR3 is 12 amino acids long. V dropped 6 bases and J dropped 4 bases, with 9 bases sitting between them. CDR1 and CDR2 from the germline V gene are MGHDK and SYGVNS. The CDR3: CASSKGGYGYTF. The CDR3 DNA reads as TGTGCCAGCAGCAAGGGGGGCTATGGCTACACCTTC.

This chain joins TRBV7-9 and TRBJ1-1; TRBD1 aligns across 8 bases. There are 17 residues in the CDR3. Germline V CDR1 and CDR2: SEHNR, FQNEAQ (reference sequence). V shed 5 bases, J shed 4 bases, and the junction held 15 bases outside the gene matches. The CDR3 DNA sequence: TGTGCCAGCAGCCGATCCCGAGGGCAGGGGGCGATCACTGAAGCTTTCTTT. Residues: CASSRSRGQGAITEAFF.

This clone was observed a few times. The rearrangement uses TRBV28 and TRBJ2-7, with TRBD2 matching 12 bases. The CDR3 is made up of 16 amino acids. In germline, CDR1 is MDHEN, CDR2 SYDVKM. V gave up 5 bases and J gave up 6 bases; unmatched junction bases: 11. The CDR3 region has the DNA TGTGCCAGCAGTCCTCCTCTAGCGGGGGGGCCGGGCGAGCAGTACTTC. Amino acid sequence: CASSPPLAGGPGEQYF.

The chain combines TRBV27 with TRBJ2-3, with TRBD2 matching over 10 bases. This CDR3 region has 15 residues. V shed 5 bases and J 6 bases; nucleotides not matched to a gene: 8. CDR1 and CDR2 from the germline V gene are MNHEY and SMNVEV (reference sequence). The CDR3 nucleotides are TGTGCCAGCAGTACGGCCGGGACTAGCGTGGATACGCAGTATTTT. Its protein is CASSTAGTSVDTQYF.

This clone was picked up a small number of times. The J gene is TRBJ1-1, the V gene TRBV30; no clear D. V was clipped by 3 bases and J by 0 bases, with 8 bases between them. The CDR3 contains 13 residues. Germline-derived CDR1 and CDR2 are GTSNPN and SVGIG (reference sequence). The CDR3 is CAWSRTLNTEAFF. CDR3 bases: TGTGCCTGGAGCAGGACTCTGAACACTGAAGCTTTCTTT.